These T cell receptor beta chains were read from a single sample in a study of blood T cell repertoires in COVID-19. Generated by immunoSEQ multiplex PCR, the TCRdb table keeps only in-frame clones and is missing some. The top ten clones hold 6.8% of a sample with approximately 220,000 clones, roughly 84% of them seen once. The sample taken for sequencing was PBMCs or T cells enriched from blood (not recorded which). These receptors all come from a woman in her forties who had recovered from COVID-19. Both conserved end residues are part of each CDR3. The D gene is left open where the match is weak. For some rows the clone size is stated as once, few or many, or as a class when expanded; others skip it.

TRBJ1-1 TRBV14 NA NA CASSQDRQGTEAFF TGTGCCAGCAGCCAAGATCGGCAGGGGACTGAAGCTTTCTTT
TRBJ2-5 TRBV9 NA NA CASSVAAGRTETQYF TGTGCCAGCAGCGTAGCTGCAGGGCGGACGGAGACCCAGTACTTC
TRBJ1-1 TRBV11-2 TRBD1 once CASSPGQLAFF TGTGCCAGCAGCCCGGGACAGCTTGCTTTCTTT
TRBJ2-1 TRBV10-3 TRBD2 NA CAISEFSGRTYNEQFF TGTGCCATCAGTGAGTTTAGCGGGAGAACCTACAATGAGCAGTTCTTC
TRBJ2-3 TRBV3-1/TRBV3-2 NA NA CASSQGGGTDTQYF TGTGCCAGCAGCCAAGGGGGGGGCACAGATACGCAGTATTTT
TRBJ2-2 TRBV19 NA NA CASSIPWGGVELFF TGTGCCAGTAGTATCCCCTGGGGCGGGGTGGAGCTGTTTTTT
TRBJ1-2 TRBV2 NA NA CASRSYLSEGYTF TGTGCCAGCAGATCCTACCTGTCTGAAGGCTACACCTTC
TRBJ1-5 TRBV12-3/TRBV12-4 TRBD1 NA CASSSQGGQPQHF TGTGCCAGCAGTTCCCAGGGGGGACAGCCCCAGCATTTT
TRBJ2-3 TRBV19 NA NA CASSVVGTDTQYF TGTGCCAGTTCGGTCGTCGGCACAGATACGCAGTATTTT
TRBJ1-1 TRBV5-8 NA once CASSAGGRRNTEAFF TGTGCCAGCAGCGCCGGGGGAAGGCGGAACACTGAAGCTTTCTTT
TRBJ2-1 TRBV19 NA NA CASSIDRVDHNEQFF TGTGCCAGTAGTATTGATCGGGTCGACCACAATGAGCAGTTCTTC
TRBJ1-2 TRBV5-5 TRBD1 few CASSLSGTGGFGYTF TGTGCCAGCAGCTTATCCGGGACAGGGGGCTTTGGCTACACCTTC
TRBJ1-4 TRBV29-1 NA NA CSVEDVGLGEKLFF TGCAGCGTTGAAGACGTGGGACTTGGAGAAAAACTGTTTTTT
TRBJ1-1 TRBV15 NA NA CATSRDLENTEAFF TGTGCCACCAGCAGAGATCTAGAGAACACTGAAGCTTTCTTT
TRBJ2-5 TRBV4-1 TRBD2 NA CASSQDSGGPETQYF TGCGCCAGCAGCCAAGATTCGGGGGGACCGGAGACCCAGTACTTC
TRBJ1-5 TRBV7-2 TRBD1 NA CASSQKGTGYNQPQHF TGTGCCAGCAGCCAGAAAGGGACAGGGTATAATCAGCCCCAGCATTTT
TRBJ2-1 TRBV4-2 NA NA CASSQDRASANSYNEQFF TGTGCCAGCAGCCAAGATCGGGCTAGCGCCAACTCCTACAATGAGCAGTTCTTC
TRBJ2-6 TRBV11-3 NA once CASTPLPGANVLTF TGTGCCAGCACCCCCCTCCCTGGGGCCAACGTCCTGACTTTC
TRBJ2-2 TRBV6-1 NA NA CASSEGAYSNTGELFF TGTGCCAGCAGTGAAGGCGCGTATTCGAACACCGGGGAGCTGTTTTTT
TRBJ1-1 TRBV10-3 NA NA CAISGEVEAFF TGTGCCATCAGTGGAGAAGTTGAAGCTTTCTTT
TRBJ1-2 TRBV11-3 TRBD1 NA CASSPPGTGHGYTF TGTGCCAGCAGCCCCCCTGGGACAGGACATGGCTACACCTTC
TRBJ2-1 TRBV7-9 TRBD2 NA CASSLLQLADSYEQFF TGTGCCAGCAGCTTACTCCAACTAGCGGATTCCTATGAGCAGTTCTTC
TRBJ2-1 TRBV7-9 NA NA CASSLEGGGSSYNEQFF TGTGCCAGCAGCTTAGAGGGGGGCGGGAGCTCCTACAATGAGCAGTTCTTC
TRBJ1-2 TRBV11-2 TRBD1 few CASSLGDRAAWYGYTF TGTGCCAGCAGCTTAGGGGACAGGGCGGCGTGGTATGGCTACACCTTC
TRBJ1-5 TRBV2 NA few CASAVGGNQPQHF TGTGCCAGCGCGGTGGGGGGAAATCAGCCCCAGCATTTT
TRBJ2-3 TRBV4-1 TRBD2 NA CASSLGLAPTDTQYF TGCGCCAGCAGCCTAGGACTAGCGCCCACAGATACGCAGTATTTT
TRBJ1-6 TRBV10-3 NA NA CAISVGAGDSPLHF TGTGCCATCAGTGTTGGGGCAGGGGATTCACCCCTCCACTTT
TRBJ2-5 TRBV1 NA NA CTSSQGSGTSDQETQYF TGCACCAGCAGCCAAGGATCCGGGACTAGCGACCAAGAGACCCAGTACTTC
TRBJ1-4 TRBV11-2 NA few CASSLRGIYEKLFF TGTGCCAGCAGCCTGCGGGGCATTTATGAAAAACTGTTTTTT
TRBJ2-1 TRBV5-4 NA NA CASSLDPGDEQFF TGTGCCAGCAGTTTAGACCCCGGGGATGAGCAGTTCTTC
TRBJ1-2 TRBV7-2 NA NA CASSLEGVYTAGYTF TGTGCCAGCAGCTTAGAAGGGGTCTATACGGCTGGCTACACCTTC
TRBJ1-5 TRBV28 NA NA CASSFFGGQPQHF TGTGCCAGCAGTTTTTTCGGGGGTCAGCCCCAGCATTTT
TRBJ2-5 TRBV7-9 NA NA CASSILETQYF TGTGCCAGCAGCATCCTGGAGACCCAGTACTTC
TRBJ2-3 TRBV11-3 NA NA CASSLGATQYF TGTGCCAGCAGCTTAGGTGCGACGCAGTATTTT
TRBJ2-5 TRBV7-2 NA NA CASSSGPSPYF TGTGCCAGCAGCTCTGGGCCTAGCCCGTACTTC
TRBJ2-7 TRBV28 NA NA CASSFVRQGYEQYF TGTGCCAGCAGTTTCGTCCGCCAGGGCTACGAGCAGTACTTC
TRBJ2-5 TRBV25-1 NA NA CASRGFSGPSETQYF TGTGCCAGCAGAGGTTTTAGCGGCCCTTCAGAGACCCAGTACTTC
TRBJ2-5 TRBV6-2/TRBV6-3 NA NA CASSYEDSNQETQYF TGTGCCAGCAGTTACGAAGACTCCAACCAAGAGACCCAGTACTTC
TRBJ2-1 TRBV5-1 NA few CASNLLSRESADNEQFF TGCGCCAGCAACCTACTCTCCCGGGAATCCGCAGACAATGAGCAGTTCTTC
TRBJ2-1 TRBV7-9 TRBD1 once CASSLGQGYNEQFF TGTGCCAGCAGCTTAGGACAGGGCTACAATGAGCAGTTCTTC
TRBJ1-2 TRBV4-3 TRBD1 NA CASSQDGTGPYTF TGCGCCAGCAGCCAAGACGGGACAGGTCCCTACACCTTC
TRBJ1-2 TRBV11-3 NA NA CASSFTRSTANYGYTF TGTGCCAGCAGCTTCACCCGGTCCACCGCTAACTATGGCTACACCTTC
TRBJ2-5 TRBV5-6 NA NA CASSKTKGWETQYF TGTGCCAGCAGCAAGACGAAGGGGTGGGAGACCCAGTACTTC
TRBJ1-1 TRBV9 NA NA CASSSEQGWDTEAFF TGTGCCAGCAGCTCAGAACAGGGTTGGGACACTGAAGCTTTCTTT